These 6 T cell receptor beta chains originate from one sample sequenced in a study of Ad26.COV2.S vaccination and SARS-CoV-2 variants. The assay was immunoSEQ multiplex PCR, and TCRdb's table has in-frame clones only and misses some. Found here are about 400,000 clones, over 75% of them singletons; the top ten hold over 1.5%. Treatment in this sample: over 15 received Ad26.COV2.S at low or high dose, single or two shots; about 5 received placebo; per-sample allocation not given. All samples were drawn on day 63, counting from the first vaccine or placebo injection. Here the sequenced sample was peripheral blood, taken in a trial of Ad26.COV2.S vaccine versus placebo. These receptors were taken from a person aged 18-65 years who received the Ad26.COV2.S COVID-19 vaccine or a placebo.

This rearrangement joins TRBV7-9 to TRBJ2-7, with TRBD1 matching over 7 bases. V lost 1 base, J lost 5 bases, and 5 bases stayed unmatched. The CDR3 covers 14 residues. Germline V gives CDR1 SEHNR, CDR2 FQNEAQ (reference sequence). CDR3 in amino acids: CASSLGQGDDEQYF. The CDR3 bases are TGTGCCAGCAGCTTAGGACAGGGTGACGACGAGCAGTACTTC.

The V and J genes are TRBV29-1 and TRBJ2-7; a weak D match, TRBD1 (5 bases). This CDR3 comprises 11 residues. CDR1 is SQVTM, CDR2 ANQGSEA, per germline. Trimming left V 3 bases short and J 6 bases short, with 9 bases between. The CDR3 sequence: CSVDRASEQYF. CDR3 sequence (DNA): TGCAGCGTTGACAGGGCGAGCGAGCAGTACTTC.

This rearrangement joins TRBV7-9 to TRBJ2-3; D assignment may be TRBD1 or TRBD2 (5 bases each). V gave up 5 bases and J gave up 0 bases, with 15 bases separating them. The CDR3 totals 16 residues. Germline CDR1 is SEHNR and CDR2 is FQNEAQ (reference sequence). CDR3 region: CASSHLGDRSTDTQYF. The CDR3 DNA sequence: TGTGCCAGCAGCCACTTGGGAGACAGAAGCACAGATACGCAGTATTTT. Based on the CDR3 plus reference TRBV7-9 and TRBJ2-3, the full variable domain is DTGVSQNPRHKITKRGQNVTFRCDPISEHNRLYWYRQTLGQGPEFLTYFQNEAQLEKSRLLSDRFSAERPKGSFSTLEIQRTEQGDSAMYLCASSHLGDRSTDTQYFGPGTRLTVL.

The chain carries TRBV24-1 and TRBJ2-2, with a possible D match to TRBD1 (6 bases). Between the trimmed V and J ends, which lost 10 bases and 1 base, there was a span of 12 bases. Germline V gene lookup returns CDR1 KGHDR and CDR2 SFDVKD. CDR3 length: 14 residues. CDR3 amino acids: CATTGTLNTGELFF. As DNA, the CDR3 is TGTGCCACGACCGGGACACTGAACACCGGGGAGCTGTTTTTT.

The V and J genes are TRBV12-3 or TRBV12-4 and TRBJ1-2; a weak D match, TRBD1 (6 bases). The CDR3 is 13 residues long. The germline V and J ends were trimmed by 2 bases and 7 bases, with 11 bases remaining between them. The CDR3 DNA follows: TGTGCCAGCAGTTTACAGGGGACTCGTGGCTACACCTTC. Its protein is CASSLQGTRGYTF.

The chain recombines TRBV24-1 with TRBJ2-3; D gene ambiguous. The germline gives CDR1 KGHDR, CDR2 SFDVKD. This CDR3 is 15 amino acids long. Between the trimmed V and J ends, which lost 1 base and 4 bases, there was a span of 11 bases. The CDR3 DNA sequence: TGTGCCACCAGTGATTTCCCGGGCCCGCCAGATACGCAGTATTTT. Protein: CATSDFPGPPDTQYF.